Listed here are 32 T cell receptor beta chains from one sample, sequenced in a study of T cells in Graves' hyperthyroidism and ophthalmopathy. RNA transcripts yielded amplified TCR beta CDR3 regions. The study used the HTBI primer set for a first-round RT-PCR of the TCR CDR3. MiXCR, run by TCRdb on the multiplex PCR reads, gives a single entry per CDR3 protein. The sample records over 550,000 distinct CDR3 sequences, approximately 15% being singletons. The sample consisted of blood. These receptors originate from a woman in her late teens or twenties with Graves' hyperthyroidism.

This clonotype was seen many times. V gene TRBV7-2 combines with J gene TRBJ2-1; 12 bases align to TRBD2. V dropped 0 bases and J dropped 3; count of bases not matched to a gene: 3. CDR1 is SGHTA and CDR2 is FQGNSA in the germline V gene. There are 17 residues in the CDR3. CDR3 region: CASSLASLAGGYNEQFF. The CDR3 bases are TGTGCCAGCAGCTTAGCTTCACTAGCGGGGGGCTACAATGAGCAGTTCTTC.

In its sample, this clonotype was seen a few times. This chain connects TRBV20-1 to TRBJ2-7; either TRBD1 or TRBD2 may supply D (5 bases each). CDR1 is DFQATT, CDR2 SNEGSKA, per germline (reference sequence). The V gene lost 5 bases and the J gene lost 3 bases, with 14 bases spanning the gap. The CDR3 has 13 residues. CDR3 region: CSAGLGRGYEQYF. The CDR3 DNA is TGCAGTGCTGGATTGGGACGGGGCTACGAGCAGTACTTC.

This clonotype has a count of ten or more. DNA of the CDR3: TGTGCCAGCAGTTACGGGGGAGGAGGCACAGATACGCAGTATTTT. As protein: CASSYGGGGTDTQYF. V is TRBV6-5 and J is TRBJ2-3, with D maybe TRBD2 (6 bases). There are 15 residues in the CDR3. V lost 2 bases and J lost 1, with 10 bases in between. Per the germline V gene, CDR1 is MNHEY and CDR2 is SVGAGI.

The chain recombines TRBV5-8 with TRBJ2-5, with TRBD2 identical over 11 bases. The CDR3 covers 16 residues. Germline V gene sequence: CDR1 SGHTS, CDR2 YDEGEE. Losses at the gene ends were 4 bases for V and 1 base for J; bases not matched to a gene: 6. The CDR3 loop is CASSTGLAGAQETQYF. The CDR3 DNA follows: TGTGCCAGCAGCACAGGACTAGCGGGTGCCCAAGAGACCCAGTACTTC.

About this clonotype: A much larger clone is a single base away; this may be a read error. The CDR3: CASSLVLQQHENLFF. The CDR3, as DNA: TGTGCCAGCAGCTTAGTTCTCCAGCAGCATGAAAATCTGTTTTTT. V gene TRBV11-2 combines with J gene TRBJ1-4; D remains ambiguous. Germline V CDR1 and CDR2: SGHAT, FQNNGV. The CDR3 has 15 residues.

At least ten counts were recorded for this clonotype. The CDR3 nucleotides read TGTGCCATTAAAACAGGGGGGGACACTGAAGCTTTCTTT. It codes for CAIKTGGDTEAFF. V gene TRBV10-3 combines with J gene TRBJ1-1, with TRBD1 matching 8 bases. The V gene end was trimmed by 9 bases and the J gene end by 3 bases; junction bases not matched to a gene: 6. Germline V CDR1 and CDR2: ENHRY, SYGVKD. This CDR3 comprises 13 residues.

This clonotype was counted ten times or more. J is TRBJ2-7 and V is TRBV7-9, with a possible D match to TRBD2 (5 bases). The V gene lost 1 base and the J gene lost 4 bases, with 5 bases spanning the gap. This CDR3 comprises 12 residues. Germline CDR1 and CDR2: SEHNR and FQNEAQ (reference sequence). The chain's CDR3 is CASSLERYEQYF. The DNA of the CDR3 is TGTGCCAGCAGCTTAGAGCGGTACGAGCAGTACTTC.

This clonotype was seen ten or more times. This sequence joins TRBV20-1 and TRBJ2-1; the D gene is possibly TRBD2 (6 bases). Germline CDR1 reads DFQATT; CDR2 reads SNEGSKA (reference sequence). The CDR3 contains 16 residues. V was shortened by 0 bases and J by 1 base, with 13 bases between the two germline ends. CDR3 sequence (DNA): TGCAGTGCTAGAGATACGACCGGGGGTTCCTACAATGAGCAGTTCTTC. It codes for CSARDTTGGSYNEQFF.

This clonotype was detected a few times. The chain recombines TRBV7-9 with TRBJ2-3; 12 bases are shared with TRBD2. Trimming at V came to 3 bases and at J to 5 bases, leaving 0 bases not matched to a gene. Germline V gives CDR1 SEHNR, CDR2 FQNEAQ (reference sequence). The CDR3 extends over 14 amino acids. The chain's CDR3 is CASSLTSGGDTQYF. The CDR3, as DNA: TGTGCCAGCAGCTTGACTAGCGGGGGAGATACGCAGTATTTT.

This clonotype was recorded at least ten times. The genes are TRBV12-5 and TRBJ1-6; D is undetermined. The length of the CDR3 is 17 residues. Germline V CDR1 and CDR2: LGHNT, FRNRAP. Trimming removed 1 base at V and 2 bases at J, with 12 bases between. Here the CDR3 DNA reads TGTGCTAGTGGTTTGGATGAGGAGGGCACCTATAATTCACCCCTCCACTTT. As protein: CASGLDEEGTYNSPLHF.

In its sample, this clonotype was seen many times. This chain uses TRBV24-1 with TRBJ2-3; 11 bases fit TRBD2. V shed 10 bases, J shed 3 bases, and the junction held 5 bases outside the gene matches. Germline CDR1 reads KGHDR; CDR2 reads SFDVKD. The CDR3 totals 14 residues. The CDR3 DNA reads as TGTGCCACTACAGCTAGCGGGGGGACAGATACGCAGTATTTT. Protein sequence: CATTASGGTDTQYF.

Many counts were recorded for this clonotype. The CDR3 is CASFSGGPRNEQFF. For the CDR3, the DNA is TGTGCCAGCTTTTCGGGAGGGCCTCGGAATGAGCAGTTCTTC. The gene calls are TRBV2 and TRBJ2-1; 8 nucleotides align to TRBD2. The germline gives CDR1 SNHLY, CDR2 FYNNEI. The CDR3 length is 14 residues. The trim removed 8 bases at V and 7 bases at J, leaving 10 bases unmatched.

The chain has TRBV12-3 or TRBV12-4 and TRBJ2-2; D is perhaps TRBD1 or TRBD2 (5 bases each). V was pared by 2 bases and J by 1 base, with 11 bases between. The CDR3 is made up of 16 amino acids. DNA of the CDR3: TGTGCCAGCAGTTTAAGGGGACCCAGGAACACCGGGGAGCTGTTTTTT. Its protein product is CASSLRGPRNTGELFF.

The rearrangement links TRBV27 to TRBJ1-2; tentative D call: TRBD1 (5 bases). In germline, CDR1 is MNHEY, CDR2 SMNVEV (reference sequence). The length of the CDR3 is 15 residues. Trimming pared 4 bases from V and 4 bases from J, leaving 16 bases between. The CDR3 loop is CASSYRKQAVYGYTF. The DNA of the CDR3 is TGTGCCAGCAGTTATAGGAAACAGGCGGTCTATGGCTACACCTTC.

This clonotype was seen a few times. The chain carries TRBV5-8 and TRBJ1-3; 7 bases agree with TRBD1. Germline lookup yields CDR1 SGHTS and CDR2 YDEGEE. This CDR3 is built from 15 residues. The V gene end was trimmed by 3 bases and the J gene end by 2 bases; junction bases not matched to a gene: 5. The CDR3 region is CASSYGTVAGNTIYF. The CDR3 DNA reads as TGTGCCAGCAGCTACGGGACAGTAGCTGGAAACACCATATATTTT.

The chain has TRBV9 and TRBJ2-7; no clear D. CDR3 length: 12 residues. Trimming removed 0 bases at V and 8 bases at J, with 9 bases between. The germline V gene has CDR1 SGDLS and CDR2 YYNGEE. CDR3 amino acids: CASSVGSTKQYF. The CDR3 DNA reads TGTGCCAGCAGCGTAGGGTCTACGAAGCAGTACTTC.

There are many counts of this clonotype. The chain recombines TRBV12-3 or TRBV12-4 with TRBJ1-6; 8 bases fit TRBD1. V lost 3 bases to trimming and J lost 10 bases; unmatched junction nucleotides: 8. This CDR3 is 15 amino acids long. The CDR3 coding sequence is TGTGCCAGCAGTTTCGGGACAGGTGGATCCTCACCCCTCCACTTT. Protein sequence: CASSFGTGGSSPLHF.

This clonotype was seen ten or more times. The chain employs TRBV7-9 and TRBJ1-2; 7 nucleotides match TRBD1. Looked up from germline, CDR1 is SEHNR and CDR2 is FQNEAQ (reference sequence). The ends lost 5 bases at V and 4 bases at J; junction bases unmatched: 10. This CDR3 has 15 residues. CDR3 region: CASSHTVDRAYGYTF. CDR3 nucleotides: TGTGCCAGCAGCCACACCGTCGACAGGGCCTATGGCTACACCTTC.

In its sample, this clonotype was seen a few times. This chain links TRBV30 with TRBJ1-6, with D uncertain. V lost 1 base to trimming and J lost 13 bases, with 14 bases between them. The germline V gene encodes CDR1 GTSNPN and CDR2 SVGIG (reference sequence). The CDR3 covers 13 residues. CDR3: CAWSGTSSVPLHF. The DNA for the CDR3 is TGTGCCTGGAGTGGGACTTCCTCGGTCCCCCTCCACTTT.

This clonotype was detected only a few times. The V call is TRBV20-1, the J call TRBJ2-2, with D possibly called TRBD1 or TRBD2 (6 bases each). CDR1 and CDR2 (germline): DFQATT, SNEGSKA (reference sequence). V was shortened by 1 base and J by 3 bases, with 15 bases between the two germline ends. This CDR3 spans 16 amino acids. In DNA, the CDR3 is TGCAGTGCTAGAGCCGTTGGGGGGCGGTACACCGGGGAGCTGTTTTTT. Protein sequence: CSARAVGGRYTGELFF.

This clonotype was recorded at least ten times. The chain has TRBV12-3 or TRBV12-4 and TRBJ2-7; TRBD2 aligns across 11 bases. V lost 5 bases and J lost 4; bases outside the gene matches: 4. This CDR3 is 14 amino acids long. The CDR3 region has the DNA TGTGCCAGCAGTCCTAGCGGGAGGAGGTACGAGCAGTACTTC. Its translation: CASSPSGRRYEQYF.

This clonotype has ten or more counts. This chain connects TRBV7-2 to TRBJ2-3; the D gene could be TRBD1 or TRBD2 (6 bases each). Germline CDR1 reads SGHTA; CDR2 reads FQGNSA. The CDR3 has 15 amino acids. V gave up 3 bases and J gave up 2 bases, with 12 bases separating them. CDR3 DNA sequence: TGTGCCAGCAGCTTTCGGGGGCTGAACACAGATACGCAGTATTTT. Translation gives CASSFRGLNTDTQYF.

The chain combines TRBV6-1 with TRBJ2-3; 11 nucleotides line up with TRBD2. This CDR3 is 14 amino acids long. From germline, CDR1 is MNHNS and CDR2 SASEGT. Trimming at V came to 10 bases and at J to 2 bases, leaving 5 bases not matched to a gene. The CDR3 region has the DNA TGTGCCACCAAACTAGCGGGAGACACAGATACGCAGTATTTT. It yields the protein CATKLAGDTDTQYF.

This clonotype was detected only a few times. CDR3 region: CASSLGGLAGGLALFF. The CDR3 DNA reads as TGCGCCAGCAGCTTGGGAGGACTAGCGGGGGGACTTGCGTTGTTCTTC. This chain joins TRBV5-1 and TRBJ2-1; 14 bases line up with TRBD2. J gave up 15 bases and V 0 bases, and 11 bases lay outside the gene matches. The CDR3 spans 16 residues. Per germline, CDR1 SGHRS and CDR2 YFSETQ.

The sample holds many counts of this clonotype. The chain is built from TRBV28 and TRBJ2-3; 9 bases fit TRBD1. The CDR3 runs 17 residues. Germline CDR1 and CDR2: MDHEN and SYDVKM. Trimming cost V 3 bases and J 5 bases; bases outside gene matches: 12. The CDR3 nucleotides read TGTGCCAGCAGTTTCGAGCTCCGGGACAGGGCGGTAGATACGCAGTATTTT. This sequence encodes CASSFELRDRAVDTQYF.

This chain's CDR3 is CASGTGTSGPWGETQYF. Here the CDR3 DNA reads TGTGCTAGTGGAACCGGGACTAGCGGGCCATGGGGGGAGACCCAGTACTTC. The J gene is TRBJ2-5, the V gene TRBV12-5; the match to TRBD2 covers 12 bases. This CDR3 spans 17 amino acids. The trim removed 6 bases at V and 5 bases at J, leaving 13 bases unmatched. Germline-derived CDR1 and CDR2 are LGHNT and FRNRAP.

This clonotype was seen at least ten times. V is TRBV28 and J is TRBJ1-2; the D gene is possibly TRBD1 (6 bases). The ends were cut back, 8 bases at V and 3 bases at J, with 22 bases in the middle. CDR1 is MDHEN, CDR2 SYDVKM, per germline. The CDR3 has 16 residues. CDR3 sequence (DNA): TGTGCCAGCCAAAGGGCAGGGGCGACCGCAGACTATGGCTACACCTTC. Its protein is CASQRAGATADYGYTF.

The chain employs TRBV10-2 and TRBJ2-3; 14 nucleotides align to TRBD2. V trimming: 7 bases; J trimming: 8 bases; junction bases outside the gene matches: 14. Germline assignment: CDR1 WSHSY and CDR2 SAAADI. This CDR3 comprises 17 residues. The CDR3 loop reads CASKRERLAGGRRTQYF. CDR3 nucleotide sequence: TGCGCCAGCAAGAGAGAGAGACTAGCGGGAGGGCGGCGTACGCAGTATTTT.

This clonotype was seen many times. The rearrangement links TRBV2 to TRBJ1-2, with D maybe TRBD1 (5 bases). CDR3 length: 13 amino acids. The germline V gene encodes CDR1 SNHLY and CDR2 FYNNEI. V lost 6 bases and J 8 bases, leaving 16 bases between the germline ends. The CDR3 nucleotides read TGTGCCAGCAGACCCCTGGGGGGACTCGGCTACACCTTC. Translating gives CASRPLGGLGYTF.

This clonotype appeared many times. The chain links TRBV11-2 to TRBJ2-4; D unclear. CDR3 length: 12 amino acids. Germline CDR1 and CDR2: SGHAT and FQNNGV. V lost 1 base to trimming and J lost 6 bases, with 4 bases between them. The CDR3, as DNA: TGTGCCAGCAGCTTAGGGGTAAACATTCAGTACTTC. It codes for CASSLGVNIQYF.

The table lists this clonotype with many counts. The CDR3 DNA reads TGCAGTGCTAGGGGGGGGAATCAGCCCCAGCATTTT. Translation: CSARGGNQPQHF. The chain has TRBV20-1 and TRBJ1-5; tentative D call: TRBD1 (5 bases). Between the trimmed V and J ends, which lost 3 bases and 4 bases, there was a span of 7 bases. CDR1 and CDR2 (germline): DFQATT, SNEGSKA (reference sequence). The CDR3 contains 12 residues.

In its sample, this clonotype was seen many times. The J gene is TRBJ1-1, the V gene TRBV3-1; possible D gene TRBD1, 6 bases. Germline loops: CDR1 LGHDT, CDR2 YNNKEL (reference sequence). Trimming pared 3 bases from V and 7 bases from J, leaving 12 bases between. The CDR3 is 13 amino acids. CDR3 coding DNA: TGTGCCAGCAGCCACAGGGGAGCGGATGAAGCTTTCTTT. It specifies CASSHRGADEAFF.